The 23 T cell receptor beta chains presented below share a single source sample, sequenced in a study of T cells after yellow fever vaccination. MiXCR, run by TCRdb on the 5' RACE reads, gives a single entry per CDR3 protein. The data hold about 240,000 distinct CDR3 sequences, with roughly 7.2% observed a single time. Sequenced here: CD4+ T cells sorted from PBMCs, sampled 15 days after the yellow fever booster vaccination. These receptor sequences come from a man aged 25-45 years who received the YFV17D yellow fever vaccine.

This clonotype was seen ten or more times. The chain combines TRBV7-2 with TRBJ2-6; TRBD1 matches 9 bases. The CDR3 length is 16 residues. Germline lookup yields CDR1 SGHTA and CDR2 FQGNSA. J lost 1 base, V lost 5 bases, and 3 bases had no gene match. The CDR3 DNA follows: TGTGCCAGCAGCCGGGACAGGGTATCTGGGGCCAACGTCCTGACTTTC. Protein sequence: CASSRDRVSGANVLTF.

This clonotype was recorded many times. CDR3 protein: CASSPGLLYEQYF. The CDR3 DNA follows: TGTGCCAGCAGTCCGGGACTCCTCTACGAGCAGTACTTC. The chain has TRBV27 and TRBJ2-7, with D perhaps matching TRBD2 (6 bases). CDR1 is MNHEY and CDR2 is SMNVEV in the germline V gene (reference sequence). This CDR3 is built from 13 residues. Between the trimmed V and J ends, which lost 5 bases and 3 bases, there was a span of 11 bases.

This clonotype was counted a few times. A read error may explain this, as a much larger clone is one base away. This chain joins TRBV7-9 and TRBJ2-5, with a weak D call TRBD2 (5 bases). Germline CDR1 SEHNR, CDR2 FQNEAQ (reference sequence). This CDR3 comprises 16 residues. The CDR3, as DNA: TGTGTCAGCAGCACACGACTACCTAGTCGACAAGAGACCCAGTACTTC. This sequence encodes CVSSTRLPSRQETQYF.

V usage is TRBV5-1 and J usage is TRBJ2-7; possible D gene TRBD1, 6 bases. The length of the CDR3 is 14 residues. The germline V and J ends were trimmed by 2 bases and 2 bases, with 11 bases remaining between them. Germline V lookup: CDR1 SGHRS, CDR2 YFSETQ. The CDR3 spells CASSFTGQTYEQYF. The CDR3 DNA reads TGCGCCAGCAGCTTTACAGGACAGACCTACGAGCAGTACTTC.

This clonotype was observed a few times. The rearrangement uses TRBV20-1 and TRBJ2-3; D is uncertain. CDR3 length: 14 residues. Germline V gene lookup returns CDR1 DFQATT and CDR2 SNEGSKA (reference sequence). V lost 1 base and J 2 bases, leaving 10 bases between the germline ends. This chain's CDR3 is CSARVAQTTDTQYF. The CDR3 coding sequence is TGCAGTGCTAGAGTGGCACAGACCACAGATACGCAGTATTTT.

This clonotype occurred a few times. This sequence joins TRBV7-6 and TRBJ2-1; 12 bases map to TRBD2. The V segment lost 8 bases and the J segment 4 bases; nucleotides outside the gene matches: 6. Germline V CDR1 and CDR2: SGHVS, FNYEAQ. This CDR3 is 15 amino acids long. The DNA of the CDR3 is TGTGCCAGCCCACTCACTAGCGGGAGGTACAATGAGCAGTTCTTC. As protein: CASPLTSGRYNEQFF.

CDR3 nucleotide sequence: TGTGCCAGCAGTCGGGCACTGACTGACACAGATACGCAGTATTTT. Its translation: CASSRALTDTDTQYF. The J gene is TRBJ2-3, the V gene TRBV6-1; D is ambiguous. Trimming took off 5 bases at V and 2 bases at J, with 14 bases between the two ends. Germline values: CDR1 MNHNS, CDR2 SASEGT. This CDR3 comprises 15 residues.

This clonotype was picked up a small number of times. The V gene is TRBV19, the J gene TRBJ2-3, with D unclear. The germline V gene encodes CDR1 LNHDA and CDR2 SQIVND (reference sequence). The length of the CDR3 is 16 residues. V dropped 5 bases and J dropped 2 bases, with 17 bases sitting between them. CDR3 sequence reads: CASSPNLGIITDTQYF. CDR3 DNA: TGTGCCAGTAGTCCTAACCTAGGAATTATCACAGATACGCAGTATTTT.

The genes are TRBV15 and TRBJ1-5; 7 bases are a match to TRBD1. The germline gives CDR1 LNHNV, CDR2 YYDKDF (reference sequence). This CDR3 has 13 residues. V gave up 4 bases and J gave up 11 bases; unmatched junction bases: 8. This CDR3 is CATSKSRDSSQHF. For the CDR3, the DNA is TGTGCCACCAGCAAAAGCCGGGACAGCTCCCAGCATTTT.

This clonotype was counted at least ten times. V and J are TRBV29-1 and TRBJ1-3; the match to TRBD1 covers 7 bases. The CDR3 runs to 15 residues. The germline V gene encodes CDR1 SQVTM and CDR2 ANQGSEA. The ends lost 6 bases at V and 0 bases at J; junction bases unmatched: 8. The CDR3 nucleotides are TGCAGCGTCCGGACAGGCTCAAACTCTGGAAACACCATATATTTT. This gives the protein CSVRTGSNSGNTIYF.

At least ten counts were recorded for this clonotype. V usage is TRBV19 and J usage is TRBJ2-7; D may match TRBD1 or TRBD2 (5 bases each). Germline-derived CDR1 and CDR2 are LNHDA and SQIVND (reference sequence). V was trimmed by 8 bases and J by 4 bases, leaving 15 bases between them. There are 13 residues in the CDR3. The CDR3 protein is CASSSFGAYEQYF. The CDR3 DNA is TGTGCCAGTTCGTCATTCGGGGCGTACGAGCAGTACTTC.

The sample holds one count of this clonotype. V gene TRBV2 combines with J gene TRBJ1-6; 7 bases map to TRBD1. The CDR3 is 16 amino acids. Germline CDR1 is SNHLY and CDR2 is FYNNEI. Unmatched junction bases numbered 3, after V lost 1 base and J lost 3 bases. The CDR3, as DNA: TGTGCCAGCAGTGAAGAGGGGGCGAACTATAATTCACCCCTCCACTTT. Its translation is CASSEEGANYNSPLHF.

The table lists this clonotype with a few counts. The chain recombines TRBV3-1 with TRBJ1-6; D is perhaps TRBD1 (6 bases). The CDR3 runs 14 residues. Germline CDR1 and CDR2: LGHDT and YNNKEL (reference sequence). V lost 2 bases and J lost 6, with 8 bases in between. The CDR3 here is CASSQLRGNSPLHF. The CDR3 DNA reads TGTGCCAGCAGCCAACTCAGGGGTAATTCACCCCTCCACTTT.

Ten or more counts support this clonotype. This chain uses TRBV7-9 with TRBJ1-5; D call uncertain. The V end was cut by 6 bases, the J end by 2 bases, with 11 bases between. The CDR3 sequence is 14 residues long. Germline-derived CDR1 and CDR2 are SEHNR and FQNEAQ (reference sequence). This chain's CDR3 is CASRITARNQPQHF. CDR3 nucleotide sequence: TGTGCCAGCAGGATAACAGCTCGCAATCAGCCCCAGCATTTT.

This clonotype was picked up many times. The rearrangement links TRBV15 to TRBJ1-2; D remains unclear. The V gene's germline CDR1 is LNHNV and CDR2 YYDKDF (reference sequence). Trimming removed 0 bases from V and 8 bases from J, with 7 bases in between. The length of the CDR3 is 12 residues. The CDR3 protein is CATSRDSFGYTF. CDR3 sequence (DNA): TGTGCCACCAGCAGAGATTCTTTCGGCTACACCTTC.

The chain couples TRBV7-9 to TRBJ2-1, with TRBD1 matching over 7 bases. The CDR3 length is 16 residues. J lost 8 bases, V lost 7 bases, and 17 bases had no gene match. Germline V gene sequence: CDR1 SEHNR, CDR2 FQNEAQ (reference sequence). DNA of the CDR3: TGTGCCAGCACCAAACGGACAGGCCGGCAGGGCGATGAGCAGTTCTTC. Protein sequence: CASTKRTGRQGDEQFF. Drawing the rest from reference TRBV7-9 and TRBJ2-1, the complete variable domain is DTGVSQNPRHKITKRGQNVTFRCDPISEHNRLYWYRQTLGQGPEFLTYFQNEAQLEKSRLLSDRFSAERPKGSFSTLEIQRTEQGDSAMYLCASTKRTGRQGDEQFFGPGTRLTVL.

V usage is TRBV20-1 and J usage is TRBJ2-3; 12 bases are a match to TRBD2. CDR1 DFQATT and CDR2 SNEGSKA come from the germline V gene (reference sequence). V lost 4 bases, J lost 4 bases, and 6 bases stayed unmatched. CDR3 length equals 15 residues. This CDR3 is CSAIRTSGNADTQYF. CDR3 in DNA: TGCAGTGCTATCAGGACTAGCGGGAACGCAGATACGCAGTATTTT.

Notes on this clonotype: A much more abundant neighbour one base away suggests this may be a read error. No conserved phenylalanine or tryptophan is present at the end of the CDR3, so a read error is the likely explanation. This chain uses TRBV11-2 with TRBJ2-1; 7 bases line up with TRBD2. V shed 4 bases, J shed 7 bases, and the junction held 10 bases outside the gene matches. The CDR3 has 15 residues. Germline assignment: CDR1 SGHAT and CDR2 FQNNGV. In DNA form, the CDR3 reads TGTGCCAGCAGCTCAGGAACAGCGGGATGGAATGAGCAGTTCTCC. Translation: CASSSGTAGWNEQFS.

In this sample, this clonotype turned up a few times. This sequence joins TRBV5-1 and TRBJ1-2; 9 bases map to TRBD1. The CDR3 runs 15 residues. J lost 4 bases, V lost 3 bases, and 7 bases had no gene match. CDR1 and CDR2 from the germline V gene are SGHRS and YFSETQ. The CDR3 region is CASSWGQGDGYGYTF. CDR3 coding DNA: TGCGCCAGCAGCTGGGGACAGGGTGACGGCTATGGCTACACCTTC.

The gene calls are TRBV6-1 and TRBJ1-3; D unclear. The ends were cut back, 7 bases at V and 0 bases at J, with 10 bases in the middle. This CDR3 has 14 amino acids. The germline CDR1 and CDR2 sequences are MNHNS and SASEGT. Here the CDR3 reads CASNNGDSGNTIYF. The CDR3, as DNA: TGTGCCAGCAACAACGGGGACTCTGGAAACACCATATATTTT.

This clonotype has a count of ten or more. The chain employs TRBV29-1 and TRBJ2-5, with D uncertain. Germline values: CDR1 SQVTM, CDR2 ANQGSEA. The CDR3 has 11 amino acids. V was pared by 7 bases and J by 2 bases, with 8 bases between. The chain's CDR3 is CSDTEQETQYF. As DNA, the CDR3 is TGCAGCGACACAGAGCAAGAGACCCAGTACTTC. The whole variable domain, remainder taken from reference TRBV29-1 and TRBJ2-5, is SAVISQKPSRDICQRGTSLTIQCQVDSQVTMMFWYRQQPGQSLTLIATANQGSEATYESGFVIDKFPISRPNLTFSTLTVSNMSPEDSSIYLCSDTEQETQYFGPGTRLLVL.

The chain is built from TRBV11-2 and TRBJ2-6; 14 bases are shared with TRBD2. In germline, CDR1 is SGHAT, CDR2 FQNNGV. This CDR3 region has 19 residues. Trimming removed 5 bases from V and 1 base from J; junction bases left unmatched: 7. The DNA of the CDR3 is TGTGCCAGCAGCCTATCCGGGACTAGCGGGAGATCTGGGGCCAACGTCCTGACTTTC. Encoded protein: CASSLSGTSGRSGANVLTF.

The genes are TRBV12-3 or TRBV12-4 and TRBJ2-7; tentative D call: TRBD2 (7 bases). Trimming shortened V by 3 bases and J by 6 bases, and 18 bases separated the two germline ends. The CDR3 is made up of 15 amino acids. Here the CDR3 DNA reads TGTGCCAGCAGTTTGGGGGGGGCTCGCGGAGGCGAGCAGTACTTC. Protein sequence: CASSLGGARGGEQYF.